A selection of T cell receptor beta chains follows, all from one sample in a study of blood T cell repertoires in COVID-19. Produced via immunoSEQ multiplex PCR; TCRdb's table is partial and in-frame only. The table has fewer than 140,000 clones, around 80% seen once; the top ten hold 6.2%. The sequencing sample was made of peripheral blood. Receptors were obtained from a man older than 75 with COVID-19, enrolled during active disease. CDR3s include the opening cysteine and the closing phenylalanine or tryptophan. A D gene is named only where the DNA matches it firmly. Size is stated for part of the rows, as once, few or many counts, or as a class when the clone is expanded.

j_call d_call clone_size v_call cdr3_nt cdr3_aa
TRBJ2-3 TRBD2 - TRBV5-1 TGCGCCAGCAGCGCGGGACTAGCGGGAGGCACAGATACGCAGTATTTT CASSAGLAGGTDTQYF
TRBJ2-7 TRBD2 - TRBV28 TGTGCCAGCAGTTTTGGGACTAGCGGGGCCTACGAGCAGTACTTC CASSFGTSGAYEQYF
TRBJ1-6 - - TRBV7-2 TGTGCCAGCAGCTACATAAATTCACCCCTCCACTTT CASSYINSPLHF
TRBJ2-1 - - TRBV5-6 TGTGCCAGCATTAATCTCCCGAGCTCCTACAATGAGCAGTTCTTC CASINLPSSYNEQFF
TRBJ2-5 - - TRBV13 TGTGCCAGCAGCTTAAAGGAGGGAGGAGGACAAGAGACCCAGTACTTC CASSLKEGGGQETQYF
TRBJ2-1 TRBD1 - TRBV28 TGTGCCAGCACCCTTAACAGGGGAGTTTTCTTC CASTLNRGVFF
TRBJ1-6 - - TRBV6-6 TGTGCCAGCAGCCGAAGCGGGCCAACTAATTCACCCCTCCACTTT CASSRSGPTNSPLHF
TRBJ2-1 TRBD1 few TRBV5-6 TGTGCCAGCAGCTTAGGGGGCCCCTACAATGAGCAGTTCTTC CASSLGGPYNEQFF
TRBJ2-2 TRBD2 - TRBV27 TGTGCCAGCAGTGTGCGGACCGGCCGTCTAGCGGGAGGGCTTCCCGGGGAGCTGTTTTTT CASSVRTGRLAGGLPGELFF
TRBJ2-1 - - TRBV11-2 TGTGCCAGCAGCTTAGCCCTAACCCTATTCACCTACAATGAGCAGTTCTTC CASSLALTLFTYNEQFF